Below, 22 T cell receptor beta chains from the same sample are listed, as sequenced in a study of cytomegalovirus exposure and HLA in healthy donors. The primer mix had 60 Vbeta and 13 Jbeta primers. This table comes from immunoSEQ multiplex PCR, and its TCRdb copy is limited to in-frame clones, with some not included. The data include over 200,000 clones; the top ten clones carry under 1%. Sequenced sample: PBMCs. The origin of the receptors is a woman aged 25 to 39 in good health and CMV-seropositive.

The V gene is TRBV19, the J gene TRBJ1-2; a weak D match, TRBD1 (6 bases). The CDR3 covers 17 residues. V lost 3 bases and J lost 2, with 19 bases in between. Germline-derived CDR1 and CDR2 are LNHDA and SQIVND (reference sequence). CDR3 sequence: CASSMGDIGPSNYGYTF. CDR3 sequence (DNA): TGTGCCAGTAGTATGGGGGACATTGGACCATCCAACTATGGCTACACCTTC.

The genes are TRBV7-9 and TRBJ2-2; TRBD1 matches 8 bases. Germline CDR1 and CDR2: SEHNR and FQNEAQ (reference sequence). CDR3 length: 13 amino acids. CDR3 DNA sequence: TGTGTCAACGGACAGGGTGCCACCGGGGAGCTGTTTTTT. The encoded protein is CVNGQGATGELFF.

CDR3 coding DNA: TGCGCCAGCAGCCAAGAGCGACAGGATTATGGCTACACCTTC. Translating it yields CASSQERQDYGYTF. The J gene is TRBJ1-2, the V gene TRBV4-1, with TRBD1 as a possible D gene (6 bases). Germline CDR1 reads MGHRA; CDR2 reads YSYEKL. V was cut by 0 bases and J by 5 bases, with 10 bases left in between. This CDR3 has 14 amino acids.

Regarding this clone: One end of the junction fails to match germline, which may point to a read error. The chain uses TRBV9 and TRBJ1-1; D unresolved. The V gene's germline CDR1 is SGDLS and CDR2 YYNGEE. CDR3 length: 16 amino acids. The CDR3 reads CASTVGPGGRHAEAFF. The DNA for the CDR3 is TGTGCCAGCACCGTAGGTCCAGGAGGGCGTCACGCTGAAGCTTTCTTT.

The chain couples TRBV5-1 to TRBJ2-6, with D possibly matching TRBD1 (6 bases). V was clipped by 3 bases and J by 0 bases, with 16 bases between them. The CDR3 runs to 18 residues. Germline CDR1 SGHRS, CDR2 YFSETQ. The CDR3 here is CASSWGPRSSSGANVLTF. The CDR3 nucleotides read TGCGCCAGCAGCTGGGGGCCTAGGTCCAGCTCTGGGGCCAACGTCCTGACTTTC.

The chain joins TRBV4-1 to TRBJ1-2; D not resolved. Per the germline V gene, CDR1 is MGHRA and CDR2 is YSYEKL. This CDR3 comprises 16 residues. The germline V and J ends were trimmed by 1 base and 4 bases, with 16 bases remaining between them. CDR3 loop: CASSQASGPYLYGYTF. The CDR3 DNA reads as TGCGCCAGCAGCCAAGCTTCGGGTCCTTACCTCTATGGCTACACCTTC.

The rearrangement links TRBV28 to TRBJ2-7, with a possible D match to TRBD2 (5 bases). This CDR3 comprises 15 residues. CDR1 is MDHEN and CDR2 is SYDVKM in the germline V gene. Trimming removed 2 bases at V and 2 bases at J, with 13 bases between. In DNA, the CDR3 is TGTGCCAGCAGTTTACCTTCGGGAACAGCCTACGAGCAGTACTTC. Translating gives CASSLPSGTAYEQYF.

The gene calls are TRBV5-4 and TRBJ2-5; TRBD2 agrees at 12 bases. The CDR3 loop spans 15 amino acids. Germline-derived CDR1 and CDR2 are SGHNT and YYREEE (reference sequence). Unmatched junction bases numbered 5, after V lost 4 bases and J lost 4 bases. The CDR3 here is CASSPGLAGGETQYF. The CDR3 DNA reads as TGTGCCAGCAGCCCGGGACTAGCGGGTGGAGAGACCCAGTACTTC.

The chain links TRBV19 to TRBJ1-5, with TRBD1 identical over 9 bases. Germline V gene lookup returns CDR1 LNHDA and CDR2 SQIVND (reference sequence). The CDR3 extends over 18 amino acids. J gave up 1 base and V 0 bases, and 7 bases lay outside the gene matches. CDR3 sequence (DNA): TGTGCCAGTAGTATAGATCAGGGACAGGGAATGAGCAATCAGCCCCAGCATTTT. As protein: CASSIDQGQGMSNQPQHF.

This chain links TRBV6-5 with TRBJ2-7; 7 bases are shared with TRBD1. Germline trimming cut 1 base from V and 4 bases from J; bases unmatched to any gene: 7. Germline CDR1 reads MNHEY; CDR2 reads SVGAGI. The CDR3 consists of 15 residues. CDR3 amino acids: CASSYWDSDVYEQYF. CDR3 nucleotide sequence: TGTGCCAGCAGTTACTGGGACAGCGACGTTTACGAGCAGTACTTC.

The chain employs TRBV11-2 and TRBJ2-1; tentative D call: TRBD1 (6 bases). The length of the CDR3 is 16 residues. Looked up from germline, CDR1 is SGHAT and CDR2 is FQNNGV. V lost 8 bases to trimming and J lost 4 bases, with 21 bases between them. As DNA, the CDR3 is TGTGCCAGCTCCCTTAATGGACAGAATCCATACAATGAGCAGTTCTTC. The encoded protein is CASSLNGQNPYNEQFF.

V and J are TRBV7-9 and TRBJ2-1, with 8 bases aligning to TRBD2. The CDR3 loop spans 15 amino acids. V gave up 6 bases and J gave up 4 bases; unmatched junction bases: 8. Germline-derived CDR1 and CDR2 are SEHNR and FQNEAQ (reference sequence). This CDR3 reads CASSLSGGPYNEQFF. The CDR3, as DNA: TGTGCCAGCAGTCTGAGCGGGGGCCCTTACAATGAGCAGTTCTTC. Together with reference TRBV7-9 and TRBJ2-1, the CDR3 gives the full variable domain: DTGVSQNPRHKITKRGQNVTFRCDPISEHNRLYWYRQTLGQGPEFLTYFQNEAQLEKSRLLSDRFSAERPKGSFSTLEIQRTEQGDSAMYLCASSLSGGPYNEQFFGPGTRLTVL.

The V and J genes are TRBV30 and TRBJ1-4, with 8 bases aligning to TRBD1. Germline lookup yields CDR1 GTSNPN and CDR2 SVGIG (reference sequence). This CDR3 region has 17 residues. J lost 12 bases, V lost 3 bases, and 21 bases had no gene match. The CDR3 bases are TGTGCCTGGAGCGGACAGGGTGGCCCTATCATCCTGCGGCAACTGTTTTTT. Translating gives CAWSGQGGPIILRQLFF.

The rearrangement links TRBV27 to TRBJ1-5; D not resolved. The germline gives CDR1 MNHEY, CDR2 SMNVEV (reference sequence). This CDR3 is 16 amino acids long. Trimming removed 3 bases at V and 1 base at J, with 13 bases between. DNA of the CDR3: TGTGCCAGCAGTTTGGCCGGGGATCGGAGCAATCAGCCCCAGCATTTT. Translating gives CASSLAGDRSNQPQHF.

V and J are TRBV2 and TRBJ2-1, with TRBD1 identical over 11 bases. Germline V gene sequence: CDR1 SNHLY, CDR2 FYNNEI. With 7 bases clipped from V and 7 bases from J, the junction kept 3 bases outside the gene matches. The CDR3 runs 13 residues. CDR3 sequence: CASTGDRGNEQFF. Written as DNA, the CDR3 is TGTGCCAGCACCGGGGACAGGGGGAATGAGCAGTTCTTC.

V and J are TRBV6-5 and TRBJ2-7; 11 bases are shared with TRBD1. Germline values: CDR1 MNHEY, CDR2 SVGAGI. Unmatched junction bases numbered 8, after V lost 4 bases and J lost 12 bases. The CDR3 consists of 13 residues. CDR3 coding DNA: TGTGCCAGCAGTTTAACCGGGACAGGGGGTGTGTACTTC. Residues: CASSLTGTGGVYF.

The V gene is TRBV27, the J gene TRBJ2-1, with 7 nucleotides matching TRBD2. V shed 3 bases and J 7 bases; nucleotides not matched to a gene: 3. Germline V gene lookup returns CDR1 MNHEY and CDR2 SMNVEV (reference sequence). The CDR3 consists of 13 residues. The CDR3 DNA reads as TGTGCCAGCAGTTTTGGGGGAGGGAATGAGCAGTTCTTC. Protein sequence: CASSFGGGNEQFF.

This chain joins TRBV11-2 and TRBJ2-7, with 8 nucleotides matching TRBD1. The germline gives CDR1 SGHAT, CDR2 FQNNGV. Trimming at V came to 1 base and at J to 1 base, leaving 0 bases not matched to a gene. There are 14 residues in the CDR3. DNA of the CDR3: TGTGCCAGCAGCTTAGGGGACAGGTCCTACGAGCAGTACTTC. It codes for CASSLGDRSYEQYF.

This chain connects TRBV7-2 to TRBJ2-3; 14 bases are shared with TRBD2. The CDR3 runs 18 residues. V was clipped by 5 bases and J by 3 bases; unmatched bases: 10. Germline CDR1 reads SGHTA; CDR2 reads FQGNSA. CDR3: CASSGRGLAGARTDTQYF. The CDR3 DNA sequence: TGTGCCAGCAGCGGAAGGGGACTAGCGGGAGCAAGGACAGATACGCAGTATTTT.

The chain recombines TRBV19 with TRBJ2-1; maybe TRBD2 (5 bases). V was trimmed by 6 bases and J by 7 bases, leaving 10 bases between them. The CDR3 runs 12 residues. Germline CDR1 and CDR2: LNHDA and SQIVND (reference sequence). The CDR3 DNA follows: TGTGCCAGTAGCAAGGCGGGTAATGAGCAGTTCTTC. It is translated as CASSKAGNEQFF.

This chain links TRBV19 with TRBJ2-3; TRBD2 matches 8 bases. V was clipped by 4 bases and J by 0 bases; unmatched bases: 3. The CDR3 covers 15 residues. Germline CDR1 and CDR2: LNHDA and SQIVND (reference sequence). CDR3: CASSKLAVSTDTQYF. The CDR3 DNA sequence: TGTGCCAGTAGTAAACTAGCGGTAAGCACAGATACGCAGTATTTT.

This chain uses TRBV29-1 with TRBJ1-2; a weak D match, TRBD1 (5 bases). Trimming took 3 bases from V and 3 from J, leaving 11 bases between them. The CDR3 has 13 amino acids. CDR1 and CDR2 from the germline V gene are SQVTM and ANQGSEA. CDR3 coding DNA: TGCAGCGTTGAGTCAGGGATCGACTATGGCTACACCTTC. As protein: CSVESGIDYGYTF. The full variable domain, rest sourced from reference TRBV29-1 and TRBJ1-2, is SAVISQKPSRDICQRGTSLTIQCQVDSQVTMMFWYRQQPGQSLTLIATANQGSEATYESGFVIDKFPISRPNLTFSTLTVSNMSPEDSSIYLCSVESGIDYGYTFGSGTRLTVV.